These 5 T cell receptor beta chains were sequenced from one sample in a study of cytomegalovirus exposure and HLA in healthy donors. Some clones are missing from TCRdb's copy, which holds only in-frame ones; the method was immunoSEQ multiplex PCR. The sample has some 140,000 clones; 84% are singletons. Source material: PBMCs. All receptors come from a woman under 40 in good health and CMV-seronegative.

The chain links TRBV5-1 to TRBJ2-3, with TRBD2 matching 8 bases. Germline trimming cut 4 bases from V and 4 bases from J; bases unmatched to any gene: 20. Germline loops: CDR1 SGHRS, CDR2 YFSETQ. This CDR3 spans 19 amino acids. DNA for the CDR3: TGCGCCAGCAGCGGGGCCCGGGGCTCTCGCGGGGGGTTGGCAGATACGCAGTATTTT. It translates to CASSGARGSRGGLADTQYF.

The V gene is TRBV11-2, the J gene TRBJ2-5; no reliable D call. Trimming left V 3 bases short and J 5 bases short, with 13 bases between. The length of the CDR3 is 14 residues. Germline CDR1 SGHAT, CDR2 FQNNGV. CDR3 sequence (DNA): TGTGCCAGCAGCTTCGCTTGGGCCAGCGAGACCCAGTACTTC. Its protein product is CASSFAWASETQYF.

The CDR3 DNA is TGTGCCAGCAGTTTTACAGGGTGGGTTGGGGCCAACGTCCTGACTTTC. Protein: CASSFTGWVGANVLTF. This chain links TRBV28 with TRBJ2-6; D possibly corresponds to TRBD1 (6 bases). Germline CDR1 and CDR2: MDHEN and SYDVKM. Trimming cost V 3 bases and J 3 bases, with 12 bases left between them. This CDR3 comprises 16 residues.

This clone was recorded only once. This rearrangement joins TRBV9 to TRBJ2-3; 10 bases line up with TRBD2. The CDR3 runs to 17 residues. J was trimmed by 5 bases and V by 0 bases; bases with no gene match: 9. The germline V gene encodes CDR1 SGDLS and CDR2 YYNGEE. The CDR3 nucleotides read TGTGCCAGCAGCGTAGCCCAAAGCGGGGGGGCCGGAGATACGCAGTATTTT. It encodes CASSVAQSGGAGDTQYF.

This clone has at least ten counts. CDR3: CASSQDRGGRTEAFF. CDR3 nucleotides: TGTGCCAGCTCACAGGACAGGGGTGGGAGGACTGAAGCTTTCTTT. The V call is TRBV18, the J call TRBJ1-1; 9 bases line up with TRBD1. Trimming took 4 bases from V and 5 from J; bases not matched to a gene: 8. The CDR3 is 15 residues long. Per germline, CDR1 KGHSH and CDR2 LQKENI.